A selection of T cell receptor beta chains follows, all from one sample in a study of CD8 T cells in Susac syndrome. TCRdb reprocessed the immunoSEQ multiplex PCR reads via MiXCR and lists one record per CDR3 protein. The table lists about 140,000 distinct CDR3 sequences, approximately 95% of them singletons, with 0.13% to 0.15% in the top ten. Sample: CD4+ T cells from PBMCs. These TCRs come from a human donor with Susac syndrome. Each CDR3 is given with its conserved first and last residue. A D gene is named only where the DNA matches it firmly. Rows may omit the clone size; those that give it use once, few, many or a size class.

CAWSSLAGIDEQFF	TGTGCCTGGAGTTCTCTAGCGGGGATCGATGAGCAGTTCTTC	TRBV30	-	TRBJ2-1	TRBD2
CASSGGGAGSYNEQFF	TGTGCCAGCAGCGGGGGCGGGGCGGGCTCCTACAATGAGCAGTTCTTC	TRBV9	-	TRBJ2-1	-
CSATFGTVSNQPQHF	TGCAGTGCAACCTTCGGGACAGTTAGCAATCAGCCCCAGCATTTT	TRBV20-1	-	TRBJ1-5	TRBD1
CSAIQGYTEAFF	TGCAGCGCCATACAGGGATACACTGAAGCTTTCTTT	TRBV29-1	-	TRBJ1-1	-
CSARYGTGSNEQYF	TGCAGTGCTAGATACGGGACAGGGAGTAACGAGCAGTACTTC	TRBV20-1	-	TRBJ2-7	TRBD1
CASSPGGGRGNEQFF	TGTGCCAGCAGCCCGGGAGGCGGGAGAGGCAATGAGCAGTTCTTC	TRBV5-4	-	TRBJ2-1	TRBD2
CSAREGQGNQPQHF	TGCAGTGCTAGAGAGGGGCAGGGCAATCAGCCCCAGCATTTT	TRBV20-1	-	TRBJ1-5	-
CASSLAVGESYGYTF	TGCGCCAGCAGCTTGGCCGTTGGGGAGAGCTATGGCTACACCTTC	TRBV5-1	-	TRBJ1-2	-
CASTPGSGGTNTEAFF	TGTGCCAGCACCCCCGGCTCGGGGGGCACTAACACTGAAGCTTTCTTT	TRBV7-8	-	TRBJ1-1	-
CASSRDSNYGYTF	TGTGCCAGCAGTCGCGACAGCAACTATGGCTACACCTTC	TRBV6-5	-	TRBJ1-2	-
CASSLTGANTGELFF	TGTGCCAGCAGTCTTACAGGGGCGAACACCGGGGAGCTGTTTTTT	TRBV12-3/TRBV12-4	few	TRBJ2-2	TRBD1
CSARAMGGEANEKLFF	TGCAGTGCTAGAGCGATGGGGGGGGAAGCTAATGAAAAACTGTTTTTT	TRBV20-1	-	TRBJ1-4	-
CAWSVSGSGANVLTF	TGTGCCTGGAGTGTATCCGGCTCTGGGGCCAACGTCCTGACTTTC	TRBV30	-	TRBJ2-6	-
CASSLQTLSGANVLTF	TGTGCCAGCAGTTTACAGACCCTCTCTGGGGCCAACGTCCTGACTTTC	TRBV28	-	TRBJ2-6	-
CASSLGRQQETQYF	TGTGCCAGCAGCTTAGGTCGTCAGCAAGAGACCCAGTACTTC	TRBV7-2	-	TRBJ2-5	-
CSARDDVSWEDRNTDTQYF	TGCAGTGCTAGAGATGACGTTAGCTGGGAAGACAGAAACACAGATACGCAGTATTTT	TRBV20-1	-	TRBJ2-3	-
CSVGHNSYEQYF	TGCAGCGTCGGACACAACTCCTACGAGCAGTACTTC	TRBV29-1	-	TRBJ2-7	-
CASTKGRAGTYGYTF	TGTGCCAGCACCAAAGGCAGGGCAGGGACCTATGGCTACACCTTC	TRBV12-3/TRBV12-4	-	TRBJ1-2	-
CASRDDRGDQPQHF	TGTGCCAGCAGGGACGACAGAGGCGATCAGCCCCAGCATTTT	TRBV21-1	-	TRBJ1-5	-
CASSLADRDRWNIQYF	TGTGCTAGCAGCTTAGCCGACCGGGACAGGTGGAACATTCAGTACTTC	TRBV7-7	-	TRBJ2-4	TRBD1
CAWSVVSGYSPLHF	TGTGCCTGGAGTGTAGTCTCGGGATATTCACCCCTCCACTTT	TRBV30	-	TRBJ1-6	-
CAWSNRDLRTGELFF	TGTGCCTGGAGTAATCGGGACCTCCGGACCGGGGAGCTGTTTTTT	TRBV30	-	TRBJ2-2	-
CATSTLDGELFF	TGTGCCACCAGCACCCTCGACGGAGAGCTGTTTTTT	TRBV15	-	TRBJ2-2	-
CASTPLGLPPETQYF	TGCGCCAGCACTCCGTTGGGACTACCCCCGGAGACCCAGTACTTC	TRBV5-1	-	TRBJ2-5	TRBD2
CASSAQPGTIANEQFF	TGTGCCAGCAGCGCCCAACCCGGGACTATTGCTAATGAGCAGTTCTTC	TRBV14	-	TRBJ2-1	TRBD2
CASSPDSQSYEQYF	TGCGCCAGCAGCCCGGACAGCCAGTCCTACGAGCAGTACTTC	TRBV5-1	-	TRBJ2-7	-
CSARDLWGENIQYF	TGCAGTGCTAGAGATCTCTGGGGGGAAAACATTCAGTACTTC	TRBV20-1	-	TRBJ2-4	-
CSASPAKGGYTF	TGCAGTGCTAGTCCCGCCAAAGGAGGCTACACCTTC	TRBV20-1	-	TRBJ1-2	-
CASSSGQGNYEQYF	TGCGCCAGCAGCTCCGGACAGGGAAACTACGAGCAGTACTTC	TRBV5-1	few	TRBJ2-7	TRBD1
CASSYPKLALDQETQYF	TGTGCCAGCAGTTACCCAAAACTAGCGCTGGACCAAGAGACCCAGTACTTC	TRBV6-2/TRBV6-3	-	TRBJ2-5	TRBD2
CASRSGQGGAEAFF	TGTGCCAGCAGATCCGGACAGGGTGGGGCTGAAGCTTTCTTT	TRBV12-3/TRBV12-4	-	TRBJ1-1	TRBD1
CSARTSGLYNEQFF	TGCAGTGCTAGGACTAGCGGGCTTTACAATGAGCAGTTCTTC	TRBV20-1	-	TRBJ2-1	TRBD2
CASSLAKRDLEQYF	TGTGCCAGCAGCTTAGCGAAAAGGGATCTCGAGCAGTACTTC	TRBV7-8	-	TRBJ2-7	-
CASSPSPGGYNEQFF	TGTGCCAGCAGCCCGTCCCCGGGGGGATACAATGAGCAGTTCTTC	TRBV9	once	TRBJ2-1	TRBD2
CASRRPGRVARDTQYF	TGTGCCAGCAGACGGCCGGGGAGAGTGGCTCGAGATACGCAGTATTTT	TRBV11-2	-	TRBJ2-3	-
CSVAGDTANYGYTF	TGCAGCGTTGCTGGGGACACAGCTAACTATGGCTACACCTTC	TRBV29-1	-	TRBJ1-2	-
CSARDYGRVGHEQYF	TGCAGTGCTAGAGATTACGGCAGGGTGGGGCACGAGCAGTACTTC	TRBV20-1	once	TRBJ2-7	-
CSARPGGDYYEQYF	TGCAGTGCTAGACCTGGCGGGGACTATTACGAGCAGTACTTC	TRBV20-1	-	TRBJ2-7	TRBD2
CASSPGYQVAKNIQYF	TGTGCCAGCTCACCAGGATACCAGGTGGCCAAAAACATTCAGTACTTC	TRBV18	-	TRBJ2-4	-
CASSHLTGTGSYEQYF	TGTGCCAGCAGCCACCTGACGGGGACAGGGTCCTACGAGCAGTACTTC	TRBV14	-	TRBJ2-7	TRBD1
CAWSTPGSPLHF	TGTGCCTGGAGCACTCCGGGTTCACCCCTCCACTTT	TRBV30	once	TRBJ1-6	-
CASSLDGQRGAVTDTQYF	TGTGCCAGCAGCTTAGATGGGCAGCGGGGGGCGGTGACAGATACGCAGTATTTT	TRBV11-2	-	TRBJ2-3	TRBD2
CASTTGGWGEKLFF	TGTGCCAGCACAACAGGGGGCTGGGGTGAAAAACTGTTTTTT	TRBV28	-	TRBJ1-4	TRBD1
CASSSVIRVFSSRYTF	TGTGCCAGCAGCTCAGTAATCAGGGTTTTTTCTTCTCGCTACACCTTC	TRBV11-3	-	TRBJ1-2	-
CASSDHSGANVLTF	TGTGCCAGCAGCGACCACTCTGGGGCCAACGTCCTGACTTTC	TRBV9	-	TRBJ2-6	-
CASSSFTRSSYNEQFF	TGTGCCAGCAGCTCCTTTACCCGGAGCTCATACAATGAGCAGTTCTTC	TRBV7-9	-	TRBJ2-1	-
CAWGAYTEAFF	TGTGCCTGGGGGGCATACACTGAAGCTTTCTTT	TRBV30	-	TRBJ1-1	-
CSAGRGTGEQYF	TGCAGTGCAGGGAGGGGTACGGGCGAGCAGTACTTC	TRBV20-1	once	TRBJ2-7	TRBD2
CASGRWSGETQYF	TGTGCCAGCGGGAGATGGAGTGGAGAGACCCAGTACTTC	TRBV3-1	-	TRBJ2-5	-
CASSQERGGTEAFF	TGTGCCAGCAGCCAAGAGAGGGGAGGCACTGAAGCTTTCTTT	TRBV4-2	-	TRBJ1-1	-
CATSDADRRTDTQYF	TGTGCCACCAGTGATGCTGACCGACGCACAGATACGCAGTATTTT	TRBV24-1	-	TRBJ2-3	-
CASSYSRDKYF	TGTGCCAGCAGTTACTCCCGGGACAAGTACTTC	TRBV6-2/TRBV6-3	-	TRBJ2-5	-
CASSQRGEGNEKLFF	TGTGCCAGCAGCCAACGGGGGGAGGGTAATGAAAAACTGTTTTTT	TRBV3-1	-	TRBJ1-4	-
CASSRGEGNYGYTF	TGTGCCAGCAGTAGGGGGGAGGGGAACTATGGCTACACCTTC	TRBV7-9	-	TRBJ1-2	-
CAVGQGIYGYTF	TGTGCCGTGGGACAGGGTATCTATGGCTACACCTTC	TRBV10-3	-	TRBJ1-2	TRBD1
CSARGGAGNTIYF	TGCAGTGCTAGGGGTGGGGCTGGAAACACCATATATTTT	TRBV20-1	-	TRBJ1-3	-
CASSLKWDGRRYF	TGTGCCAGCAGCTTAAAGTGGGACGGACGACGGTACTTC	TRBV7-2	-	TRBJ2-5	-